The clone carrying this T cell receptor beta chain came up many times. Its antigen is not identified. Each CDR3 protein is one row after TCRdb ran MiXCR on the reads. The sample has hundreds of thousands of distinct CDR3 sequences; 9.6% are singletons. CDR3 length: 16 amino acids. V gave up 6 bases and J gave up 8 bases; unmatched junction bases: 18. The germline V gene encodes CDR1 LNHDA and CDR2 SQIVND (reference sequence). The data belong to a study of T cell repertoires in cytomegalovirus infection. About the research overall: TCR beta signatures that were public indicated CMV infection and matching HLA type. General study results and limits: HLA-C-restricted CMV-specific TCR beta clonotypes prevailed in the ex vivo response.

This chain uses TRBV19 with TRBJ1-2; TRBD1 agrees at 7 bases. The receptor was isolated from a human donor in good health (CMV status not recorded). Some clones in this sample may be carry-over from other donors' samples. The sequencing input was PBMCs. The chain's CDR3 is CASRRTRGRAVEGYTF. The DNA for the CDR3 is TGTGCCAGTAGGCGGACAAGGGGGCGCGCCGTAGAGGGCTACACCTTC.